This T cell receptor beta chain was sequenced during a study of blood T cells in healthy people across ages. The germline CDR1 and CDR2 sequences are SGHRS and YFSETQ. The V and J ends lost 0 bases and 3 bases respectively, with 20 bases between them. The CDR3 loop spans 18 amino acids. The use of a sample-barcoded 5' primer and a J-beta primer mix characterized a second PCR of roughly 7 to 11 cycles. TCRdb passed the 5' RACE reads through MiXCR, listing each CDR3 protein once. The data contain more than 1 million distinct CDR3 sequences, roughly 45% of them singletons. General study points: More naive CD4+ cells and higher diversity were found in long-lived than in aged donors. The percentage of naive T cells correlated strongly with TCR beta diversity.

As for this clonotype: Its target is unknown.

This sequence originates from a woman aged 55 to 70 in good health. Sequencing was performed on blood. The chain is built from TRBV5-1 and TRBJ2-3; a weak D match, TRBD2 (5 bases). The CDR3: CASSLEDLGEGSTDTQYF. CDR3 nucleotide sequence: TGCGCCAGCAGCTTGGAAGATCTCGGGGAAGGATCAACAGATACGCAGTATTTT.